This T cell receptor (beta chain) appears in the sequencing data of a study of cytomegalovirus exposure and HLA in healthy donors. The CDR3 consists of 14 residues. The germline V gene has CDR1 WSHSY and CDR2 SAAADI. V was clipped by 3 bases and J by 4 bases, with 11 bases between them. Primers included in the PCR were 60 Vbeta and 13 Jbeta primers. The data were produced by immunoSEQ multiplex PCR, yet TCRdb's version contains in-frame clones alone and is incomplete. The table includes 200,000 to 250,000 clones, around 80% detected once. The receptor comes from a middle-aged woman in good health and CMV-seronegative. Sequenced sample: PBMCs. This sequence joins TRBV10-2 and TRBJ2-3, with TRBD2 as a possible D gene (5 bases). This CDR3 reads CASSESGRSDTQYF. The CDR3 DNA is TGCGCCAGCAGTGAAAGCGGACGGTCAGATACGCAGTATTTT.